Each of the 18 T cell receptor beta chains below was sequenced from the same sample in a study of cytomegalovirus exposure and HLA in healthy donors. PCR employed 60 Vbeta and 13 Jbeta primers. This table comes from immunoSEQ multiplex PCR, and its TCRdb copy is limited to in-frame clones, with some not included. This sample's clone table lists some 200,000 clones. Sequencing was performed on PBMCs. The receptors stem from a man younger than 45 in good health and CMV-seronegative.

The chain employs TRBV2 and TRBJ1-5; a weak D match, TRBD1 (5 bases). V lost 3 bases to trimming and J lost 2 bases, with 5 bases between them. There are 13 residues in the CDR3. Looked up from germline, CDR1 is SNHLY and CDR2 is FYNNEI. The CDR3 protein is CASSDRGNQPQHF. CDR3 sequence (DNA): TGTGCCAGCAGTGACAGGGGCAATCAGCCCCAGCATTTT.

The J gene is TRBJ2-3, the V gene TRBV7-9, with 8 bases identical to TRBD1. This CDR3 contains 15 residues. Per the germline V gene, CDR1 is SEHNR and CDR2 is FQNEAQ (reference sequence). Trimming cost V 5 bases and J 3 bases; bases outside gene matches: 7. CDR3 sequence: CASSRETGVTDTQYF. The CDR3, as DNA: TGTGCCAGCAGCCGTGAGACAGGGGTGACAGATACGCAGTATTTT.

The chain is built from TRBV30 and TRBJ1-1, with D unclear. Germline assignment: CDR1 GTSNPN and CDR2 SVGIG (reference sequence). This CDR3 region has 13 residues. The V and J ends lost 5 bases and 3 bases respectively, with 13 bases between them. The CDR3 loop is CAWGFQEDTEAFF. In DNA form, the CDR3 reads TGTGCCTGGGGGTTCCAGGAGGACACTGAAGCTTTCTTT. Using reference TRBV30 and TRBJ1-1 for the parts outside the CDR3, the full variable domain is SQTIHQWPATLVQPVGSPLSLECTVEGTSNPNLYWYRQAAGRGLQLLFYSVGIGQISSEVPQNLSASRPQDRQFILSSKKLLLSDSGFYLCAWGFQEDTEAFFGQGTRLTVV.

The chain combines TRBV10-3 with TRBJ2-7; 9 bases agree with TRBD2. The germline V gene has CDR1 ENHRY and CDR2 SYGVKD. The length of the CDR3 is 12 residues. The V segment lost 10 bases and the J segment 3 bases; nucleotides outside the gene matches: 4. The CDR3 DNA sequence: TGTGCCACAAGGACTAGCGACTACGAGCAGTACTTC. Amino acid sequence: CATRTSDYEQYF.

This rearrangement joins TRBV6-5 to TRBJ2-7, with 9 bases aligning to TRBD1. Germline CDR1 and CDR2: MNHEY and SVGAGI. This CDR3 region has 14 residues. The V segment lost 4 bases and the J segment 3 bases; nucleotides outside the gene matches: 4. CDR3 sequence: CASSSDRGNYEQYF. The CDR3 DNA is TGTGCCAGCAGTTCGGACAGGGGTAACTACGAGCAGTACTTC.

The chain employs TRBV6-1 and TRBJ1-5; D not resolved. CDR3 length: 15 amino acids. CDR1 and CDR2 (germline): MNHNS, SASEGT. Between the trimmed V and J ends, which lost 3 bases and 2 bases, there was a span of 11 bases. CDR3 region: CASSETDRGNQPQHF. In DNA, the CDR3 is TGTGCCAGCAGTGAGACTGATCGTGGCAATCAGCCCCAGCATTTT.

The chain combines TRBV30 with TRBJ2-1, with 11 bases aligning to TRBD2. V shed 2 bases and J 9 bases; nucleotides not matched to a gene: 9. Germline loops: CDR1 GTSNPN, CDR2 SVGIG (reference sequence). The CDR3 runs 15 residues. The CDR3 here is CAWSLLAGGPSEQFF. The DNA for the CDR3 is TGTGCCTGGAGTCTATTAGCGGGAGGGCCCTCTGAGCAGTTCTTC.

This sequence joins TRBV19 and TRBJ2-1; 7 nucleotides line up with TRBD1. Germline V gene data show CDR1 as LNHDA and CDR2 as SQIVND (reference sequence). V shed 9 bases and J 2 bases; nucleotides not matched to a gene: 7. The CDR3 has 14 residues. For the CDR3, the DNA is TGTGCCAGCGCGACAGGGAGTCCCTACAATGAGCAGTTCTTC. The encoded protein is CASATGSPYNEQFF.

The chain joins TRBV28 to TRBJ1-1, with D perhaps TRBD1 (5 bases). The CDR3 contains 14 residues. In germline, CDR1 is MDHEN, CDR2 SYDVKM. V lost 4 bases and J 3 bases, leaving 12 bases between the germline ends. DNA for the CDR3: TGTGCCAGCAGTTGGGTGGGAGGGGACACTGAAGCTTTCTTT. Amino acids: CASSWVGGDTEAFF.

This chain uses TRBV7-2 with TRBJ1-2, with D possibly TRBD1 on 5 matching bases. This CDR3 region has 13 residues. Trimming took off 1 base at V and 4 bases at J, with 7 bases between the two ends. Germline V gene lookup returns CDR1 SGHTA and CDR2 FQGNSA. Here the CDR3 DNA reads TGTGCCAGCAGCTTAGATACAGGCTATGGCTACACCTTC. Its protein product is CASSLDTGYGYTF.

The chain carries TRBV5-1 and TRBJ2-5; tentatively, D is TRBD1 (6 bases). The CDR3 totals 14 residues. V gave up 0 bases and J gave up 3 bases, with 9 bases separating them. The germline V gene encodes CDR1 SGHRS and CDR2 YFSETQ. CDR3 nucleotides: TGCGCCAGCAGCTTGGGAGGGGGAGAAGAGACCCAGTACTTC. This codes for CASSLGGGEETQYF. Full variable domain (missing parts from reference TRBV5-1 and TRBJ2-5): KAGVTQTPRYLIKTRGQQVTLSCSPISGHRSVSWYQQTPGQGLQFLFEYFSETQRNKGNFPGRFSGRQFSNSRSEMNVSTLELGDSALYLCASSLGGGEETQYFGPGTRLLVL.

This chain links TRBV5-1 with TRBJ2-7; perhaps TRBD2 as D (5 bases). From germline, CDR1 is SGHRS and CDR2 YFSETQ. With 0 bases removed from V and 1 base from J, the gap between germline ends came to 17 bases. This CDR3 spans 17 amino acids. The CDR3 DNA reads TGCGCCAGCAGCTTGGATTCCCTGGGCCGGGGATCCTACGAGCAGTACTTC. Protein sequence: CASSLDSLGRGSYEQYF.

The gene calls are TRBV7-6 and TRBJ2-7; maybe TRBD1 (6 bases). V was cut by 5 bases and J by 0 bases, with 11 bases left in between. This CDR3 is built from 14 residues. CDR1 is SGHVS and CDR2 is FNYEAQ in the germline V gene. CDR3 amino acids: CASSRDTNSYEQYF. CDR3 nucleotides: TGTGCCAGCAGCCGGGACACCAACTCCTACGAGCAGTACTTC.

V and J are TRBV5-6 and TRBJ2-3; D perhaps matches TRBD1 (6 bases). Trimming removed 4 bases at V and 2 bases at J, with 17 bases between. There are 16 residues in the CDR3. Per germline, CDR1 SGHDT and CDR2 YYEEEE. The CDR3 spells CASSPMTGKYTDTQYF. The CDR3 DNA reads TGTGCCAGCAGCCCTATGACAGGAAAATACACAGATACGCAGTATTTT.

The CDR3 bases are TGTGCCAGTGAGCAGGGGGCTGGATACACTGAAGCTTTCTTT. Residues: CASEQGAGYTEAFF. V usage is TRBV19 and J usage is TRBJ1-1; 8 bases align to TRBD1. The CDR3 loop spans 14 amino acids. Germline V gene lookup returns CDR1 LNHDA and CDR2 SQIVND (reference sequence). J was trimmed by 3 bases and V by 8 bases; bases with no gene match: 8. The full variable domain, completed using reference TRBV19 and TRBJ1-1, is DGGITQSPKYLFRKEGQNVTLSCEQNLNHDAMYWYRQDPGQGLRLIYYSQIVNDFQKGDIAEGYSVSREKKESFPLTVTSAQKNPTAFYLCASEQGAGYTEAFFGQGTRLTVV.

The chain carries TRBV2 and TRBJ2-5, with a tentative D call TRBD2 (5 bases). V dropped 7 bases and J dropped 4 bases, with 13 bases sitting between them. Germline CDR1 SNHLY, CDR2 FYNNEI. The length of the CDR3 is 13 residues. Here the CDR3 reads CASIRELRETQYF. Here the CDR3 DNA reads TGTGCCAGCATTCGGGAACTTCGAGAGACCCAGTACTTC.

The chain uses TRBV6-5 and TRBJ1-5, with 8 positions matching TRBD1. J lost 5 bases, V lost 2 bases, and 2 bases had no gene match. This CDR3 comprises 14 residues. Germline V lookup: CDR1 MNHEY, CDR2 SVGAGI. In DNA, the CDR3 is TGTGCCAGCAGTTACGGGACAGGAGATCAGCCCCAGCATTTT. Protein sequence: CASSYGTGDQPQHF.

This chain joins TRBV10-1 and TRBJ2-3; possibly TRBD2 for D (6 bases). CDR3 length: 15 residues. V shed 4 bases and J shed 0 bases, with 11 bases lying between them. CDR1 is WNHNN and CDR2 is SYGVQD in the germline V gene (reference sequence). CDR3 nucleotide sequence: TGCGCCAGCAGTGCTGCGGGAAGGAGCACAGATACGCAGTATTTT. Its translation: CASSAAGRSTDTQYF.